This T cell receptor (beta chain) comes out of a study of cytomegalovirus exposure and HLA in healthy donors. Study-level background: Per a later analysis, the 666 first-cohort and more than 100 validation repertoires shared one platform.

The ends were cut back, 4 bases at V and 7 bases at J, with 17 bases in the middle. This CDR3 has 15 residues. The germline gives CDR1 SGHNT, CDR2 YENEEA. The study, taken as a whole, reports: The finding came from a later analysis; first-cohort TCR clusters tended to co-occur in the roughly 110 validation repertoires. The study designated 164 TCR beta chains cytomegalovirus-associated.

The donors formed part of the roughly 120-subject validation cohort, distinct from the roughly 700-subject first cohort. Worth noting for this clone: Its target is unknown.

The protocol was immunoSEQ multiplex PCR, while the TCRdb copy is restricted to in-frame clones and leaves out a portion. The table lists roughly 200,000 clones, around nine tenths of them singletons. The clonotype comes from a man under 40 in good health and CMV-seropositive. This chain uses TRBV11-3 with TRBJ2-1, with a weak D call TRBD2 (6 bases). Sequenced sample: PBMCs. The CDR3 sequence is CASSSLTGGPNEQFF. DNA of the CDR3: TGTGCCAGCAGCTCCCTTACCGGGGGACCGAATGAGCAGTTCTTC.